The 29 T cell receptor beta chains presented below share a single source sample, sequenced in a study of T cells in Graves' hyperthyroidism and ophthalmopathy. RNA transcripts yielded amplified TCR beta CDR3 regions. TCR CDR3 underwent first-round RT-PCR with the HTBI primer set. TCRdb recomputed calls from the multiplex PCR reads with MiXCR, one row per CDR3 protein. This sample has approximately 570,000 distinct CDR3 sequences, with just under 20% found just once. Sequencing was done on a sample of blood. These receptors came from a man aged 35-49 years with Graves' ophthalmopathy.

This clonotype came up once. The rearrangement uses TRBV10-3 and TRBJ2-2; unclear D gene. From germline, CDR1 is ENHRY and CDR2 SYGVKD. This CDR3 comprises 16 residues. With 0 bases removed from V and 2 bases from J, the gap between germline ends came to 10 bases. In DNA, the CDR3 is TGTGCCATCAGTGAGTCAGGGCTCCCTAACACCGGGGAGCTGTTTTTT. Amino acid sequence: CAISESGLPNTGELFF.

The chain employs TRBV7-8 and TRBJ1-5; 7 bases agree with TRBD1. From germline, CDR1 is SGHVS and CDR2 FQNEAQ. The CDR3 totals 19 residues. V dropped 9 bases and J dropped 0; count of bases not matched to a gene: 20. CDR3 coding DNA: TGTGCCAGTGGCTTGAGGGGGCATGTCGGTTCTGGTAGCAATCAGCCCCAGCATTTT. Residues: CASGLRGHVGSGSNQPQHF.

In regard to this clonotype: A read error may be the cause here, since a much bigger clone is one base away. The chain links TRBV5-1 to TRBJ2-5; the match to TRBD2 covers 7 bases. The CDR3 consists of 16 residues. From germline, CDR1 is SGHRS and CDR2 YFSETQ. With V trimmed by 0 bases and J by 5 bases, 10 bases remained unmatched. The CDR3 DNA reads as TGCGCCAGCAGCTTGGGAGGACTAGTGGGACCGGAGACCCAGTACTTC. Amino acids: CASSLGGLVGPETQYF.

For this clonotype: A much more abundant neighbour one base away suggests this may be a read error. V usage is TRBV10-3 and J usage is TRBJ1-2; 9 bases are shared with TRBD1. The CDR3 contains 16 residues. Germline CDR1 ENHRY, CDR2 SYGVKD. Unmatched junction bases numbered 18, after V lost 10 bases and J lost 6 bases. The DNA for the CDR3 is TGTGCCACTTCGGCTGGGGACAGGGTGGAAAGGGATGGCTACACCTTC. Translation: CATSAGDRVERDGYTF.

The J gene is TRBJ1-2, the V gene TRBV7-9; D gene uncertain. V lost 6 bases to trimming and J lost 5 bases, with 19 bases between them. CDR3 length: 15 amino acids. The germline gives CDR1 SEHNR, CDR2 FQNEAQ (reference sequence). The CDR3 region has the DNA TGTGCCAGCAGATCACTTGGGCGTACGCAGTATGGCTACACCTTC. Residues: CASRSLGRTQYGYTF.

This clonotype was recorded a few times. The chain is built from TRBV6-2 or TRBV6-3 and TRBJ2-1; tentatively, D is TRBD2 (6 bases). Germline lookup yields CDR1 MNHEY and CDR2 SVGEGT. The CDR3 loop spans 16 amino acids. V lost 0 bases and J lost 5, with 14 bases in between. The CDR3 DNA follows: TGTGCCAGCAGTTACTCCCTCATCGGGAGACACAATGAGCAGTTCTTC. Translating gives CASSYSLIGRHNEQFF.

At least ten counts were recorded for this clonotype. This chain uses TRBV2 with TRBJ1-1; D is unresolved. The CDR3 covers 13 residues. The germline CDR1 and CDR2 sequences are SNHLY and FYNNEI. The V and J ends lost 7 bases and 0 bases respectively, with 9 bases between them. CDR3 DNA sequence: TGTGCCAGCACTCGTCAGTTGAACACTGAAGCTTTCTTT. It encodes CASTRQLNTEAFF. The complete variable domain, with remaining parts taken from reference TRBV2 and TRBJ1-1, reads EPEVTQTPSHQVTQMGQEVILRCVPISNHLYFYWYRQILGQKVEFLVSFYNNEISEKSEIFDDQFSVERPDGSNFTLKIRSTKLEDSAMYFCASTRQLNTEAFFGQGTRLTVV.

J is TRBJ2-2 and V is TRBV5-1, with 12 bases aligning to TRBD1. V lost 4 bases and J lost 5; bases outside the gene matches: 6. From germline, CDR1 is SGHRS and CDR2 YFSETQ. This CDR3 comprises 16 residues. CDR3 sequence: CASSQPGQGATGELFF. The CDR3 coding sequence is TGCGCCAGCAGCCAACCGGGACAGGGGGCTACCGGGGAGCTGTTTTTT. The whole variable domain, remainder taken from reference TRBV5-1 and TRBJ2-2, is KAGVTQTPRYLIKTRGQQVTLSCSPISGHRSVSWYQQTPGQGLQFLFEYFSETQRNKGNFPGRFSGRQFSNSRSEMNVSTLELGDSALYLCASSQPGQGATGELFFGEGSRLTVL.

The rearrangement links TRBV6-9 to TRBJ1-3; D unclear. The CDR3 is 14 amino acids. The ends were cut back, 3 bases at V and 0 bases at J, with 6 bases in the middle. Germline values: CDR1 MNHGY, CDR2 SVAAGI. The CDR3 DNA sequence: TGTGCCAGCAGTTACGTTATCTCTGGAAACACCATATATTTT. Translated, it gives CASSYVISGNTIYF.

This clonotype was recorded many times. CDR3 bases: TGTGCCAGCAGCCAAGACGGGCGGGGACAAGAGACCCAGTACTTC. Amino acids: CASSQDGRGQETQYF. The rearrangement uses TRBV3-1 and TRBJ2-5; D is perhaps TRBD2 (6 bases). Trimming shortened V by 0 bases and J by 2 bases, and 10 bases separated the two germline ends. Looked up from germline, CDR1 is LGHDT and CDR2 is YNNKEL (reference sequence). CDR3 size: 15 residues.

This clonotype was counted ten times or more. J is TRBJ2-1 and V is TRBV20-1, with a tentative D call TRBD1 (6 bases). The length of the CDR3 is 18 residues. CDR1 and CDR2 (germline): DFQATT, SNEGSKA (reference sequence). The germline V and J ends were trimmed by 0 bases and 0 bases, with 18 bases remaining between them. Here the CDR3 DNA reads TGCAGTGCTAGAGATCTGGGGGCAGCATCACTCTCCTACAATGAGCAGTTCTTC. Its protein product is CSARDLGAASLSYNEQFF.

In this sample, this clonotype turned up a few times. This chain uses TRBV6-5 with TRBJ1-5, with TRBD1 identical over 9 bases. The CDR3 totals 17 residues. V shed 2 bases and J 0 bases; nucleotides not matched to a gene: 5. Germline CDR1 is MNHEY and CDR2 is SVGAGI. The CDR3 nucleotides are TGTGCCAGCAGTTACGCTACAGGGGGCCTTAGCAATCAGCCCCAGCATTTT. Residues: CASSYATGGLSNQPQHF.

This sequence joins TRBV7-2 and TRBJ2-5; 9 bases agree with TRBD2. With V trimmed by 1 base and J by 9 bases, 18 bases remained unmatched. CDR1 and CDR2 from the germline V gene are SGHTA and FQGNSA. This CDR3 region has 18 residues. The CDR3 reads CASSLVSGAGTGTSPQYF. The DNA for the CDR3 is TGTGCCAGCAGCTTAGTTTCGGGGGCAGGGACCGGGACTAGCCCCCAGTACTTC.

On this clonotype: This may come from a read error, since a much larger clone is one base off. The genes are TRBV20-1 and TRBJ2-3; possibly TRBD2 for D (6 bases). Germline V lookup: CDR1 DFQATT, CDR2 SNEGSKA (reference sequence). This CDR3 region has 16 residues. Here the CDR3 reads CSTRGPRLGNTDTQYF. The CDR3 coding sequence is TGCAGTACTAGAGGACCCAGACTAGGGAATACAGATACGCAGTATTTT.

The rearrangement joins TRBV10-3 to TRBJ2-1; D may be TRBD1 (6 bases). With 4 bases removed from V and 6 bases from J, the gap between germline ends came to 16 bases. Germline lookup yields CDR1 ENHRY and CDR2 SYGVKD. The CDR3 length is 15 residues. In DNA, the CDR3 is TGTGCCATCAGTGGGGCGATGGCAGGGGTCAATGAGCAGTTCTTC. The encoded protein is CAISGAMAGVNEQFF.

This clonotype showed up many times. The chain joins TRBV24-1 to TRBJ2-2; a possible D gene is TRBD1 (6 bases). CDR3 length: 17 residues. Germline V gives CDR1 KGHDR, CDR2 SFDVKD. V was clipped by 2 bases and J by 0 bases, with 12 bases between them. The CDR3 sequence is CATSDWGGTTNTGELFF. The CDR3, as DNA: TGTGCCACCAGTGATTGGGGTGGGACAACGAACACCGGGGAGCTGTTTTTT.

The V and J genes are TRBV19 and TRBJ2-3; D is perhaps TRBD1 (5 bases). Germline lookup yields CDR1 LNHDA and CDR2 SQIVND (reference sequence). Trimming removed 0 bases from V and 6 bases from J, with 10 bases in between. The CDR3 is 14 residues long. CDR3 coding DNA: TGTGCCAGTAGTATAGACAGGGAAGGGGATACGCAGTATTTT. Its protein product is CASSIDREGDTQYF.

This clonotype was picked up a small number of times. This chain joins TRBV5-6 and TRBJ1-2; 7 bases are a match to TRBD1. CDR1 is SGHDT, CDR2 YYEEEE, per germline. The CDR3 runs to 12 residues. Losses at the gene ends were 7 bases for V and 13 bases for J; bases not matched to a gene: 13. CDR3 protein: CASCRDSRRRTF. DNA of the CDR3: TGTGCCAGCTGCCGGGACAGCCGGCGTCGCACCTTC.

Details on this clonotype: One end of the junction is discordant with germline, which a read error may explain. V and J are TRBV27 and TRBJ1-4, with D unclear. This CDR3 is 12 amino acids long. Germline V CDR1 and CDR2: MNHEY, SMNVEV (reference sequence). The CDR3 reads CASGNWNGKLFF. The CDR3, as DNA: TGTGCCAGCGGTAACTGGAATGGAAAACTGTTTTTT.

The J gene is TRBJ2-7, the V gene TRBV2; D perhaps matches TRBD2 (8 bases). V was pared by 4 bases and J by 4 bases, with 17 bases between. In germline, CDR1 is SNHLY, CDR2 FYNNEI. The CDR3 covers 15 residues. CDR3 sequence reads: CASSGAGARGYEQYF. The CDR3, as DNA: TGTGCCAGCAGTGGAGCGGGGGCCAGGGGGTACGAGCAGTACTTC.

There are a few counts of this clonotype. This sequence joins TRBV20-1 and TRBJ2-1, with TRBD2 identical over 12 bases. Looked up from germline, CDR1 is DFQATT and CDR2 is SNEGSKA (reference sequence). The CDR3 contains 19 residues. V lost 0 bases to trimming and J lost 6 bases; unmatched junction nucleotides: 15. The CDR3 protein is CSARDGPRASGRVSNEQFF. In DNA, the CDR3 is TGCAGTGCTAGAGATGGTCCGAGGGCTAGCGGGAGGGTTTCCAATGAGCAGTTCTTC.

This clonotype has just a few counts. The V gene is TRBV19, the J gene TRBJ2-2, with 7 bases that match TRBD2. Germline V CDR1 and CDR2: LNHDA, SQIVND (reference sequence). The CDR3 runs to 15 residues. V shed 3 bases, J shed 0 bases, and the junction held 1 base outside the gene matches. This CDR3 is CASSILAANTGELFF. The CDR3 region has the DNA TGTGCCAGTAGTATTCTAGCGGCGAACACCGGGGAGCTGTTTTTT.

A remark on this clonotype: At one end the junction does not follow the germline gene, possibly because of a read error. The chain couples TRBV6-1 to TRBJ2-7; tentatively, D is TRBD1 or TRBD2 (5 bases each). CDR1 MNHNS and CDR2 SASEGT come from the germline V gene. There are 14 residues in the CDR3. CDR3 protein: CASSKAGTSPREYF. DNA of the CDR3: TGTGCCAGCAGTAAAGCCGGGACCTCCCCCCGAGAGTACTTC.

The table lists this clonotype with a few counts. The V and J genes are TRBV20-1 and TRBJ2-3; the D gene is possibly TRBD2 (5 bases). In germline, CDR1 is DFQATT, CDR2 SNEGSKA (reference sequence). The CDR3 covers 13 residues. Between the trimmed V and J ends, which lost 4 bases and 2 bases, there was a span of 10 bases. The CDR3 DNA reads TGCAGTGCTAATCGAGGGAACACAGATACGCAGTATTTT. Translated: CSANRGNTDTQYF.

This clonotype was recorded once. Just one base apart from a much larger clone, this may be a read error. The chain recombines TRBV27 with TRBJ2-3, with a possible D match to TRBD2 (5 bases). Deletions cut 5 bases from V and 4 bases from J, with 13 bases between. Germline loops: CDR1 MNHEY, CDR2 SMNVEV (reference sequence). The CDR3 has 14 residues. The DNA of the CDR3 is TGTGCCAGCAGTCCACGGGAACGCGCAGATACGCAGTATTTT. This sequence encodes CASSPRERADTQYF.

This clonotype showed up just a few times. The chain joins TRBV7-9 to TRBJ1-2, with D tentatively TRBD1 (5 bases). Germline CDR1 reads SEHNR; CDR2 reads FQNEAQ (reference sequence). CDR3 length: 14 amino acids. Trimming removed 5 bases from V and 4 bases from J, with 14 bases in between. The CDR3 sequence: CASSAGTYSYGYTF. Here the CDR3 DNA reads TGTGCCAGCAGCGCCGGGACTTACAGCTATGGCTACACCTTC.

The chain has TRBV29-1 and TRBJ2-7; TRBD2 matches at 7 bases. The junction had 5 bases not matched to a gene; V was cut back by 1 base and J by 2 bases. From germline, CDR1 is SQVTM and CDR2 ANQGSEA. The CDR3 covers 14 residues. CDR3 DNA sequence: TGCAGCGTTGAAGGACTAGCCGGCACCTACGAGCAGTACTTC. Translation gives CSVEGLAGTYEQYF.

There are a few counts of this clonotype. The CDR3 DNA follows: TGCGCCAGCAGCTTGAACCCGGGGACAGATGGCTACACCTTC. This encodes CASSLNPGTDGYTF. The rearrangement joins TRBV5-1 to TRBJ1-2; 7 bases line up with TRBD1. Germline V CDR1 and CDR2: SGHRS, YFSETQ. The length of the CDR3 is 14 residues. With V trimmed by 1 base and J by 6 bases, 6 bases remained unmatched.

This clonotype was recorded many times. The CDR3 region is CASSLSLAVNEQFF. The DNA of the CDR3 is TGTGCCAGCAGCTTAAGCTTAGCGGTCAATGAGCAGTTCTTC. The chain recombines TRBV11-2 with TRBJ2-1, with a tentative D call TRBD2 (6 bases). Germline V gene data show CDR1 as SGHAT and CDR2 as FQNNGV. V lost 2 bases, J lost 6 bases, and 11 bases lay in between. CDR3 length: 14 residues.